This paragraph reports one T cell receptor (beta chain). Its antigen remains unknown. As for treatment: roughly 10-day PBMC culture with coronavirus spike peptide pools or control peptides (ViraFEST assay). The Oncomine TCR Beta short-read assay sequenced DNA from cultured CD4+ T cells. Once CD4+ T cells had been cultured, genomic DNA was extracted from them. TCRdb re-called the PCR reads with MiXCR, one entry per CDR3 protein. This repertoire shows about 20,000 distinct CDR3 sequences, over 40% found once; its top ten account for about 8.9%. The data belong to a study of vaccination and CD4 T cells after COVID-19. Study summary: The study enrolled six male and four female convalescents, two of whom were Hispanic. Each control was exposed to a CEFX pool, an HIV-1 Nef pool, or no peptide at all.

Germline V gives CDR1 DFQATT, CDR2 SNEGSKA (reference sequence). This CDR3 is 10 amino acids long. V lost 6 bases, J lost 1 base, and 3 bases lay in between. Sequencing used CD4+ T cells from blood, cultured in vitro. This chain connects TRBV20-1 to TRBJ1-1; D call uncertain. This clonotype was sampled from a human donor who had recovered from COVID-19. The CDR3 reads CSASNTEAFF. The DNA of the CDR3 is TGCAGTGCATCGAACACTGAAGCTTTCTTT.